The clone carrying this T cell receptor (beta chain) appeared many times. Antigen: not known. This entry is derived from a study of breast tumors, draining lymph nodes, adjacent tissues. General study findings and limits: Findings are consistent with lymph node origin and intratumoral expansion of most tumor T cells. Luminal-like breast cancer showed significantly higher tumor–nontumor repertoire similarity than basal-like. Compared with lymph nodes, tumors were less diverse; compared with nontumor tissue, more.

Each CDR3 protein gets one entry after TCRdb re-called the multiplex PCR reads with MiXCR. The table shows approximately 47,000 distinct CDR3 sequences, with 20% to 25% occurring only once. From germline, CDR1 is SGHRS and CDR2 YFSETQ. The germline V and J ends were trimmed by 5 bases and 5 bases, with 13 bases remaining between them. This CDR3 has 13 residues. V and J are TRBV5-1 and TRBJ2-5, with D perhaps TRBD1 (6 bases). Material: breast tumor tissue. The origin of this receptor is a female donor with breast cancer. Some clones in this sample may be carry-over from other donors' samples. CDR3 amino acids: CASRAATGETQYF. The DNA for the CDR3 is TGCGCCAGCAGGGCGGCCACAGGGGAGACCCAGTACTTC.